Presented here are 27 T cell receptor beta chains from one specimen sequenced in a study of CD8 T cells in ankylosing spondylitis. TCRdb re-called the 5' RACE reads with MiXCR, one entry per CDR3 protein. Altogether roughly 450,000 distinct CDR3 sequences are present, roughly 27% being singletons, with the ten largest covering roughly 0.8%. General observations from the study: There was a TCR beta motif, made of several highly homologous variants, that appeared characteristic of ankylosing spondylitis blood.

The antigens these receptors bind are not known. Sequenced sample: blood, either unsorted or a sorted T cell fraction (not recorded which). These receptors were taken from a male donor with ankylosing spondylitis.

The V and J genes are TRBV5-1 and TRBJ2-2; TRBD2 matches at 8 bases. The CDR3 length is 16 residues. Germline assignment: CDR1 SGHRS and CDR2 YFSETQ. V was pared by 2 bases and J by 4 bases, with 7 bases of the junction left unmatched. The CDR3 DNA reads as TGCGCCAGCAGCTTAGCGGGAGTTTCGGGCACCGGGGAGCTGTTTTTT. It translates to CASSLAGVSGTGELFF.

The chain has TRBV10-3 and TRBJ2-2, with TRBD2 matching over 12 bases. Germline V gene sequence: CDR1 ENHRY, CDR2 SYGVKD. The CDR3 runs 17 residues. Germline trimming cut 3 bases from V and 2 bases from J; bases unmatched to any gene: 4. The CDR3 here is CAISDLAGGPNTGELFF. CDR3 bases: TGTGCCATCAGTGACCTAGCGGGAGGGCCTAACACCGGGGAGCTGTTTTTT.

The DNA of the CDR3 is TGTGCCAGTAGTGTTCGACAGCAGAACACTGAAGCTTTCTTT. It yields the protein CASSVRQQNTEAFF. The rearrangement joins TRBV19 to TRBJ1-1; a weak D match, TRBD1 (5 bases). The germline V gene encodes CDR1 LNHDA and CDR2 SQIVND (reference sequence). Trimming stripped 5 bases from V and 1 base from J, with 11 bases between. The CDR3 is 14 residues long.

The table lists this clonotype with a few counts. V is TRBV11-2 and J is TRBJ1-4; D gene unclear. CDR1 and CDR2 (germline): SGHAT, FQNNGV. V was trimmed by 4 bases and J by 3 bases, leaving 6 bases between them. This CDR3 spans 13 amino acids. The CDR3 protein is CASSSAANEKLFF. CDR3 nucleotide sequence: TGTGCCAGCAGCTCCGCGGCTAATGAAAAACTGTTTTTT.

The chain carries TRBV2 and TRBJ2-5, with 14 bases identical to TRBD2. The germline CDR1 and CDR2 sequences are SNHLY and FYNNEI. This CDR3 comprises 15 residues. The V gene end was trimmed by 7 bases and the J gene end by 5 bases; junction bases not matched to a gene: 6. CDR3 loop: CASKPGLAGAETQYF. The CDR3 nucleotides read TGTGCCAGCAAACCGGGACTAGCGGGAGCCGAGACCCAGTACTTC. The full variable domain, in which reference TRBV2 and TRBJ2-5 provide the parts outside the CDR3, is EPEVTQTPSHQVTQMGQEVILRCVPISNHLYFYWYRQILGQKVEFLVSFYNNEISEKSEIFDDQFSVERPDGSNFTLKIRSTKLEDSAMYFCASKPGLAGAETQYFGPGTRLLVL.

The rearrangement joins TRBV7-2 to TRBJ1-1; weak D call: TRBD1 (6 bases). V was cut by 1 base and J by 7 bases, with 13 bases left in between. Germline CDR1 SGHTA, CDR2 FQGNSA. The CDR3 spans 14 residues. The CDR3 sequence is CASSLVRGGHEAFF. In DNA form, the CDR3 reads TGTGCCAGCAGCTTAGTAAGGGGGGGGCATGAAGCTTTCTTT.

This clonotype was seen more than once but under ten times. The chain uses TRBV3-1 and TRBJ2-1, with D perhaps given as TRBD1 or TRBD2 (5 bases each). CDR1 is LGHDT and CDR2 is YNNKEL in the germline V gene (reference sequence). The CDR3 spans 14 residues. V lost 4 bases and J lost 7, with 14 bases in between. CDR3 loop: CASSPSWGSNEQFF. For the CDR3, the DNA is TGTGCCAGCAGCCCCTCCTGGGGGTCGAATGAGCAGTTCTTC.

This clonotype was recorded a few times. The chain uses TRBV14 and TRBJ2-7, with 9 bases aligning to TRBD2. The V segment lost 0 bases and the J segment 0 bases; nucleotides outside the gene matches: 6. This CDR3 is built from 17 residues. The V gene's germline CDR1 is SGHDN and CDR2 FVKESK. The DNA for the CDR3 is TGTGCCAGCAGCCAAGATTGGCGGGAGGGAAGCTCCTACGAGCAGTACTTC. Protein: CASSQDWREGSSYEQYF.

The chain combines TRBV24-1 with TRBJ1-2; D is unresolved. The germline CDR1 and CDR2 sequences are KGHDR and SFDVKD. This CDR3 comprises 12 residues. V was pared by 9 bases and J by 3 bases, with 10 bases between. The CDR3 DNA reads as TGTGCCACCGCCCCCGGGGACTATGGCTACACCTTC. Translation gives CATAPGDYGYTF.

This rearrangement joins TRBV6-2 or TRBV6-3 to TRBJ1-4; D uncertain. Trimming took off 5 bases at V and 3 bases at J, with 16 bases between the two ends. This CDR3 has 16 residues. Germline V lookup: CDR1 MNHEY, CDR2 SVGEGT. The CDR3 loop is CASSGPSRGANEKLFF. The CDR3 DNA reads TGTGCCAGCAGTGGACCCTCTCGGGGAGCTAATGAAAAACTGTTTTTT.

This clonotype appeared a few times. This chain uses TRBV2 with TRBJ2-1; the match to TRBD2 covers 14 bases. V lost 4 bases, J lost 4 bases, and 3 bases stayed unmatched. Germline V gene data show CDR1 as SNHLY and CDR2 as FYNNEI. This CDR3 spans 16 amino acids. The CDR3 DNA is TGTGCCAGCAGTGGGACTAGCGGGAGGAGTTACAATGAGCAGTTCTTC. Residues: CASSGTSGRSYNEQFF.

The chain has TRBV12-3 or TRBV12-4 and TRBJ1-5; D may be TRBD1 (5 bases). V was trimmed by 4 bases and J by 4 bases, leaving 11 bases between them. This CDR3 spans 14 amino acids. CDR3 protein: CASSSSGGNQPQHF. The CDR3 coding sequence is TGTGCCAGCAGTTCCTCCGGGGGGAATCAGCCCCAGCATTTT.

CDR3: CAWSFTGTSGITDTQYF. The CDR3 coding sequence is TGTGCCTGGAGTTTCACCGGGACTAGCGGGATTACAGATACGCAGTATTTT. The V call is TRBV30, the J call TRBJ2-3; 13 bases match TRBD2. Germline assignment: CDR1 GTSNPN and CDR2 SVGIG (reference sequence). The CDR3 spans 17 residues. V was pared by 2 bases and J by 3 bases, with 8 bases of the junction left unmatched.

The CDR3 bases are TGCAGTGCCCGAGGAGGGGTTGCTAAAGCTTTCTTT. Protein sequence: CSARGGVAKAFF. The chain is built from TRBV20-1 and TRBJ1-1; D is perhaps TRBD1 (5 bases). Germline CDR1 is DFQATT and CDR2 is SNEGSKA (reference sequence). V was trimmed by 6 bases and J by 9 bases, leaving 17 bases between them. This CDR3 is 12 amino acids long.

The chain employs TRBV5-6 and TRBJ2-3, with D perhaps matching TRBD2 (5 bases). CDR1 SGHDT and CDR2 YYEEEE come from the germline V gene. V shed 3 bases and J shed 0 bases, with 11 bases lying between them. The CDR3 loop spans 15 amino acids. The CDR3 sequence: CASSYGLSSTDTQYF. In nucleotides, the CDR3 is TGTGCCAGCAGCTACGGACTGTCTAGCACAGATACGCAGTATTTT. The full variable domain, in which reference TRBV5-6 and TRBJ2-3 provide the parts outside the CDR3, is DAGVTQSPTHLIKTRGQQVTLRCSPKSGHDTVSWYQQALGQGPQFIFQYYEEEERQRGNFPDRFSGHQFPNYSSELNVNALLLGDSALYLCASSYGLSSTDTQYFGPGTRLTVL.

Concerning this clonotype itself: A read error may produce the germline difference seen at one junction end. V gene TRBV29-1 combines with J gene TRBJ2-1; 8 nucleotides agree with TRBD2. This CDR3 contains 13 residues. The germline V gene encodes CDR1 SQVTM and CDR2 ANQGSEA. CDR3 in amino acids: CSVEDYSGSPTRF. CDR3 nucleotide sequence: TGCAGCGTTGAAGATTACAGCGGGAGCCCGACACGCTTC.

The sample holds one count of this clonotype. V is TRBV7-2 and J is TRBJ1-1; D remains unclear. The CDR3 loop spans 15 amino acids. Germline V gene data show CDR1 as SGHTA and CDR2 as FQGNSA. Trimming stripped 5 bases from V and 5 bases from J, with 18 bases between. CDR3 sequence reads: CASSPGSRLGTEAFF. The DNA of the CDR3 is TGTGCCAGCAGCCCCGGAAGTCGGCTGGGGACTGAAGCTTTCTTT.

The V and J genes are TRBV24-1 and TRBJ2-1; perhaps TRBD2 as D (7 bases). CDR1 is KGHDR and CDR2 is SFDVKD in the germline V gene. Trimming left V 2 bases short and J 9 bases short, with 25 bases between. CDR3 length: 18 residues. For the CDR3, the DNA is TGTGCCACCAGTGATTGGGAGGGCGGGAGAGAGAGAGGGGGTGAGCAGTTCTTC. Translation gives CATSDWEGGRERGGEQFF.

This chain uses TRBV2 with TRBJ1-1, with unresolved D. This CDR3 spans 13 amino acids. With 7 bases removed from V and 8 bases from J, the gap between germline ends came to 17 bases. The germline CDR1 and CDR2 sequences are SNHLY and FYNNEI. The CDR3 coding sequence is TGTGCCAGCAAGCAATTGGTGTTAGGGGAAGCTTTCTTT. Translation: CASKQLVLGEAFF.

As DNA, the CDR3 is TGTGCCATCAGTGAGAAGGGACAGAACACTGAAGCTTTCTTT. It translates to CAISEKGQNTEAFF. This rearrangement joins TRBV10-3 to TRBJ1-1; D is perhaps TRBD1 (6 bases). This CDR3 comprises 14 residues. With 2 bases removed from V and 1 base from J, the gap between germline ends came to 8 bases. The germline gives CDR1 ENHRY, CDR2 SYGVKD.

This clonotype is deemed medium-sized. The chain links TRBV5-1 to TRBJ1-5; 8 nucleotides agree with TRBD1. CDR1 SGHRS and CDR2 YFSETQ come from the germline V gene. J lost 7 bases, V lost 0 bases, and 6 bases had no gene match. The CDR3 is made up of 15 amino acids. The CDR3 nucleotides read TGCGCCAGCAGCTTGGAATCAGGGGGCCGGCAGCCCCAGCATTTT. Its protein is CASSLESGGRQPQHF.

V gene TRBV7-2 combines with J gene TRBJ1-1; D is undetermined. Germline values: CDR1 SGHTA, CDR2 FQGNSA. The V and J ends lost 5 bases and 4 bases respectively, with 11 bases between them. The CDR3 spans 13 residues. The CDR3 protein is CASSGLIATEAFF. CDR3 nucleotides: TGTGCCAGCAGCGGATTAATCGCCACTGAAGCTTTCTTT.

The genes are TRBV5-1 and TRBJ2-2; D unresolved. The germline V gene encodes CDR1 SGHRS and CDR2 YFSETQ. Trimming removed 5 bases from V and 2 bases from J, with 19 bases in between. The CDR3 contains 17 residues. The CDR3 bases are TGCGCCAGCAGATTTATTAAGGACGGACGAAACACCGGGGAGCTGTTTTTT. Amino acids: CASRFIKDGRNTGELFF.

The chain is built from TRBV4-1 and TRBJ2-3, with a tentative D call TRBD1 (6 bases). Trimming took off 0 bases at V and 0 bases at J, with 13 bases between the two ends. The CDR3 has 17 residues. CDR1 and CDR2 from the germline V gene are MGHRA and YSYEKL. The CDR3 loop is CASSQDATGPSTDTQYF. The CDR3 DNA is TGCGCCAGCAGCCAAGATGCGACAGGCCCTAGCACAGATACGCAGTATTTT.

This clonotype was observed a handful of times. The V and J genes are TRBV4-1 and TRBJ2-7, with D perhaps given as TRBD1 or TRBD2 (5 bases each). There are 15 residues in the CDR3. The V end was cut by 3 bases, the J end by 7 bases, with 19 bases between. CDR1 and CDR2 (germline): MGHRA, YSYEKL. CDR3 sequence: CASSHQGAPGGEQYV. In DNA, the CDR3 is TGCGCCAGCAGCCACCAAGGGGCCCCGGGCGGGGAGCAGTACGTC.

The chain carries TRBV5-1 and TRBJ1-5, with D unclear. This CDR3 is 14 amino acids long. The ends were cut back, 4 bases at V and 7 bases at J, with 15 bases in the middle. Germline V gene sequence: CDR1 SGHRS, CDR2 YFSETQ. The CDR3 region is CASSTGHSGQPQHF. The CDR3 DNA follows: TGCGCCAGCAGCACGGGTCACTCGGGCCAGCCCCAGCATTTT.

This clonotype was observed a handful of times. J is TRBJ1-2 and V is TRBV20-1; no clear D. Trimming took 3 bases from V and 0 from J, leaving 11 bases between them. Germline V gene data show CDR1 as DFQATT and CDR2 as SNEGSKA (reference sequence). The CDR3 runs 14 residues. The CDR3 DNA sequence: TGCAGTGCTAGGAGCGAACCCGCTAACTATGGCTACACCTTC. The encoded protein is CSARSEPANYGYTF.